This TCR beta chain was sequenced in a study of T cell responses to AZD1222 COVID-19 vaccine. Assay used: immunoSEQ multiplex PCR; TCRdb lists only in-frame clones, some missing. Among 83,000 or so clones listed, approximately 89% were seen once. In the case of this clone: Its antigen is not identified.

V lost 1 base and J lost 4; bases outside the gene matches: 4. The CDR3 has 14 amino acids. CDR1 SGHTA and CDR2 FQGNSA come from the germline V gene. Findings and caveats of the study: Donors were mostly white British, more females; clonal diversity possibly underestimated. Spike-specific TCR breadth and depth were elevated following two AZD1222 doses.

The gene calls are TRBV7-2 and TRBJ2-7; TRBD2 aligns across 7 bases. Specimen: peripheral blood, collected 28 days after the second AZD1222 dose. The source of this sequence is an adult who received the AZD1222 COVID-19 vaccine. The CDR3 DNA is TGTGCCAGCAGCTTAGGGACTAGGCTTTACGAGCAGTACTTC. Its translation: CASSLGTRLYEQYF.